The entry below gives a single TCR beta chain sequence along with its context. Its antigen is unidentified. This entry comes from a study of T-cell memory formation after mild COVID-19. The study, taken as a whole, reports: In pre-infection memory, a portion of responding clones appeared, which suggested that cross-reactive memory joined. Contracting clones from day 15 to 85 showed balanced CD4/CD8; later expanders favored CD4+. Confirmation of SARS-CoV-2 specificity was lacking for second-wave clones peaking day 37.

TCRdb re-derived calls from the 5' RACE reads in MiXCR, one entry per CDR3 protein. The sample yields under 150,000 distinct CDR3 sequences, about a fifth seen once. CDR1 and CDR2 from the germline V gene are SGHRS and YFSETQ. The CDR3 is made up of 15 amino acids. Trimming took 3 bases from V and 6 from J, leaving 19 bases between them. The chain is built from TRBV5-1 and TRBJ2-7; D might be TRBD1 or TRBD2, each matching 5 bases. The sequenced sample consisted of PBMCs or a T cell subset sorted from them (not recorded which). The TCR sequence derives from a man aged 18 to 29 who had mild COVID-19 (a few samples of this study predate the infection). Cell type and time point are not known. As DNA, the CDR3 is TGCGCCAGCAGCTGGGCTAGGGGCTTCGGGGCCGAGCAGTACTTC. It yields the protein CASSWARGFGAEQYF.